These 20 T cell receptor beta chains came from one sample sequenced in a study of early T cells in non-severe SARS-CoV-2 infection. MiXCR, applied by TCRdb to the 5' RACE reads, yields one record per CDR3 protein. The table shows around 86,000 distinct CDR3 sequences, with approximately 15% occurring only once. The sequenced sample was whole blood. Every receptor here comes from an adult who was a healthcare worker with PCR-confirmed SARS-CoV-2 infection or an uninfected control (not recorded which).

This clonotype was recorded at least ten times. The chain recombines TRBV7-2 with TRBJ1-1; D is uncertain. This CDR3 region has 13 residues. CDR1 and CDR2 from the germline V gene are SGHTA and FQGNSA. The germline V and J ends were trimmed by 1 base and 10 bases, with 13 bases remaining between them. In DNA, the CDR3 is TGTGCCAGCAGCTTAGTTCTTGATTCGGGAGCTTTCTTT. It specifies CASSLVLDSGAFF.

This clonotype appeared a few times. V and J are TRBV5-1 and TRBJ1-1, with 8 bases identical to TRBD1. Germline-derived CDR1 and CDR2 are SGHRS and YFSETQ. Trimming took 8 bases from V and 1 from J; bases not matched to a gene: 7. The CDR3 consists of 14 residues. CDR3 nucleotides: TGCGCCAGTACCAACGACAGGGGGAACACTGAAGCTTTCTTT. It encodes CASTNDRGNTEAFF.

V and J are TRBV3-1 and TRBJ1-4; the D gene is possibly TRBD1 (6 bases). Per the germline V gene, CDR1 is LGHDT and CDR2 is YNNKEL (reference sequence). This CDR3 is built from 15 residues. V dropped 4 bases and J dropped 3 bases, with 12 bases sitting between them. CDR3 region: CASSPLGTPNEKLFF. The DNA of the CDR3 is TGTGCCAGCAGCCCCTTGGGGACACCTAATGAAAAACTGTTTTTT.

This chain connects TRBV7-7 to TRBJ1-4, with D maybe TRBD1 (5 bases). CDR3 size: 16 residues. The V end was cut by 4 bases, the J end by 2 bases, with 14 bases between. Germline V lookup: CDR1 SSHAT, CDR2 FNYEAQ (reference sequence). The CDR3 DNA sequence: TGTGCCAGCAGCTCCTCCCCCCGGGGGACTAATGAAAAACTGTTTTTT. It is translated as CASSSSPRGTNEKLFF. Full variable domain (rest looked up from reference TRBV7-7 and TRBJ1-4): GAGVSQSPRYKVTKRGQDVTLRCDPISSHATLYWYQQALGQGPEFLTYFNYEAQPDKSGLPSDRFSAERPEGSISTLTIQRTEQRDSAMYRCASSSSPRGTNEKLFFGSGTQLSVL.

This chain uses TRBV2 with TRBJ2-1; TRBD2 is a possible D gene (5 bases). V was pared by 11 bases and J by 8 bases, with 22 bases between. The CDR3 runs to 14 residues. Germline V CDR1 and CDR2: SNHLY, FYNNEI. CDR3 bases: TGTGCCCGCGGCGGACGGGAACGTGGCCATGAGCAGTTCTTC. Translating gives CARGGRERGHEQFF.

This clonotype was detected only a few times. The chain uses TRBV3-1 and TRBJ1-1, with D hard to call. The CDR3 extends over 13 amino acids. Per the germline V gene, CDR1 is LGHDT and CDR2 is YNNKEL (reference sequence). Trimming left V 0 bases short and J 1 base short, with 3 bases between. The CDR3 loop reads CASSQDQNTEAFF. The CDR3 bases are TGTGCCAGCAGCCAAGACCAGAACACTGAAGCTTTCTTT.

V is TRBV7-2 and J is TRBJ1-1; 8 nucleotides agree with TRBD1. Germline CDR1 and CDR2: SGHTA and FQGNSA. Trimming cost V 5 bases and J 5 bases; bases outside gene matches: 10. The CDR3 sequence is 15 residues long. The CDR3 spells CASSPRDRRQTEAFF. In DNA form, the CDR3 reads TGTGCCAGCAGCCCCCGGGACAGGCGGCAAACTGAAGCTTTCTTT.

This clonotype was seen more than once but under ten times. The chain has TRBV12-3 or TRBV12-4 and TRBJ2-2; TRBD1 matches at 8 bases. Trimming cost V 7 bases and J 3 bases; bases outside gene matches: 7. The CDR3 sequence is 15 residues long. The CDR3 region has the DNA TGTGCCAGCATCAGGTCAGGGGGCCACACCGGGGAGCTGTTTTTT. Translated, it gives CASIRSGGHTGELFF.

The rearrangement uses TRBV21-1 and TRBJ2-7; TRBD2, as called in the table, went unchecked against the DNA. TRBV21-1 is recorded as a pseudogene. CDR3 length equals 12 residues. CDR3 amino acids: CARREGVIEQYV. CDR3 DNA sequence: TGTGCCAGGAGGGAGGGGGTAATCGAGCAGTACGTC.

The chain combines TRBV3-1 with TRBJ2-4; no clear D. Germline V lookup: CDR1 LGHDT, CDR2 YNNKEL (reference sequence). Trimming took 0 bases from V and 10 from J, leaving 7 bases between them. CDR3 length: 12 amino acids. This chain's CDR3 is CASSQDRVIQYF. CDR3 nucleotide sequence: TGTGCCAGCAGCCAAGATCGGGTAATTCAGTACTTC.

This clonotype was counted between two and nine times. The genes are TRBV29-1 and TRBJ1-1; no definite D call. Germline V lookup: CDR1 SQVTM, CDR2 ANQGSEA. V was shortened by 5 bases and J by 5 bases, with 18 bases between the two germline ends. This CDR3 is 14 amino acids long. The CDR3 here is CSVKGRYSVTEAFF. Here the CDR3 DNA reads TGCAGCGTTAAGGGTCGGTATAGTGTGACTGAAGCTTTCTTT.

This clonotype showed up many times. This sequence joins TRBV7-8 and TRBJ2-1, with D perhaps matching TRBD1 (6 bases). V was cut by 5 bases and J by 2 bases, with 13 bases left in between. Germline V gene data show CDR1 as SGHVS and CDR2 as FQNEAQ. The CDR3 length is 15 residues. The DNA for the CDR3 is TGTGCCAGCAGCCGTCGACAGGACGCCTACAATGAGCAGTTCTTC. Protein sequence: CASSRRQDAYNEQFF. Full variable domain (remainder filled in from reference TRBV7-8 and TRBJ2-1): GAGVSQSPRYKVAKRGQDVALRCDPISGHVSLFWYQQALGQGPEFLTYFQNEAQLDKSGLPSDRFFAERPEGSVSTLKIQRTQQEDSAVYLCASSRRQDAYNEQFFGPGTRLTVL.

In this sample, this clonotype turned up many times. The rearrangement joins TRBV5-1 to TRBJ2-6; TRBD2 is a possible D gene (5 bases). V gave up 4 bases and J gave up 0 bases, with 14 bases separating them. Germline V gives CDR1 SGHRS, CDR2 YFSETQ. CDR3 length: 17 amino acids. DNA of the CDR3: TGCGCCAGCAGCCAACTAGGGCCCCCCTCTGGGGCCAACGTCCTGACTTTC. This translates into CASSQLGPPSGANVLTF.

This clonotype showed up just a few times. The CDR3 DNA reads as TGTGCCAGCAGCCCGATTGGGGGGGACAATGAGCAGTTCTTC. This sequence encodes CASSPIGGDNEQFF. This chain uses TRBV7-3 with TRBJ2-1; 7 bases are a match to TRBD2. The germline V gene has CDR1 SGHTA and CDR2 FQGTGA. The CDR3 totals 14 residues. Unmatched junction bases numbered 6, after V lost 5 bases and J lost 5 bases.

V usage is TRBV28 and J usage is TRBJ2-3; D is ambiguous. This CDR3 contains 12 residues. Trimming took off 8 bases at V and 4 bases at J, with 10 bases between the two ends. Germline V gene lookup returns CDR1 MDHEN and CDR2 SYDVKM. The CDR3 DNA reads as TGTGCCAGCTGCGGATGGGCAGATACGCAGTATTTT. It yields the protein CASCGWADTQYF.

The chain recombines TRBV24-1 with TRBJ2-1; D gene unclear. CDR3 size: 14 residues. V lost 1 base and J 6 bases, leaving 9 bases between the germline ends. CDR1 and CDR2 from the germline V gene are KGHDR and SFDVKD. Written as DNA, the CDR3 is TGTGCCACCAGTGATTTAAAAAACTTCAATGAGCAGTTCTTC. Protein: CATSDLKNFNEQFF.

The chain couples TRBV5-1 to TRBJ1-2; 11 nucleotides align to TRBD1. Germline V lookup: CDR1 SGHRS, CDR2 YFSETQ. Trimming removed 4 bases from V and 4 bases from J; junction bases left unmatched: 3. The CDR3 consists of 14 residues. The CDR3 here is CASSIGQGAYGYTF. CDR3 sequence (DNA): TGCGCCAGCAGCATCGGACAGGGGGCCTATGGCTACACCTTC.

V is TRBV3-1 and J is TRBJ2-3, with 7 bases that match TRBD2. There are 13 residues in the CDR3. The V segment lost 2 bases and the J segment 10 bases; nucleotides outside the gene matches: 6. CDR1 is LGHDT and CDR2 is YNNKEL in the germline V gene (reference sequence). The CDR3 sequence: CASSQLAGDAQYF. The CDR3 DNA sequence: TGTGCCAGCAGCCAATTAGCGGGTGATGCGCAGTATTTT.

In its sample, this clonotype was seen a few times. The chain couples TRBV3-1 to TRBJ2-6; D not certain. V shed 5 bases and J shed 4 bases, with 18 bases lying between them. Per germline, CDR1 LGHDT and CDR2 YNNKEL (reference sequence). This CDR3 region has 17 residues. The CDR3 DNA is TGTGCCAGCAGCTTTACTCCCTCCCGAACAGGGGCCAACGTCCTGACTTTC. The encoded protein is CASSFTPSRTGANVLTF.

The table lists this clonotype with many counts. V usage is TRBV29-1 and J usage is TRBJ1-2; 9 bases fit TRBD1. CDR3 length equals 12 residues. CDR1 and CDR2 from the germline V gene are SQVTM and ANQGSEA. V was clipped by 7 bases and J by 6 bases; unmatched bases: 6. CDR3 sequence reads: CSGGTGTNGYTF. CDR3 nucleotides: TGCAGCGGGGGGACAGGGACTAATGGCTACACCTTC.